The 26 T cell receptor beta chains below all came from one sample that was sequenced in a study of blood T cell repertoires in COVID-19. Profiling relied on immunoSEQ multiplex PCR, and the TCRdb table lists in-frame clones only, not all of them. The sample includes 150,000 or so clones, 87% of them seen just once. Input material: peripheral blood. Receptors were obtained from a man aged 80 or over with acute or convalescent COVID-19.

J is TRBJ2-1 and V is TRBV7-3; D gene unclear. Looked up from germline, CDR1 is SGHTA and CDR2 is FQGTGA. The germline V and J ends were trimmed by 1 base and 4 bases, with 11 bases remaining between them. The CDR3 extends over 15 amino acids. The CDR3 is CASSLMLNSYNEQFF. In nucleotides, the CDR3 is TGTGCCAGCAGCTTAATGCTAAATAGTTACAATGAGCAGTTCTTC.

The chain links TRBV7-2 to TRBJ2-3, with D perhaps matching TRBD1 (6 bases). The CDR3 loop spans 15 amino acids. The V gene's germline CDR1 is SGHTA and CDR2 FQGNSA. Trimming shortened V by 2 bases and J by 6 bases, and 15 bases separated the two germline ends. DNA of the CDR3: TGTGCCAGCAGCTTAAGGCCCCAGGGGTTCGATACGCAGTATTTT. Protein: CASSLRPQGFDTQYF.

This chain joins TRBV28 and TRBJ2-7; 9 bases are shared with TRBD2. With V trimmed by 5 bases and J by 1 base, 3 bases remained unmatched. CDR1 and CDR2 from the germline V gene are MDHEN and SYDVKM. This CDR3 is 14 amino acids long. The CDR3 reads CASSPTSGSYEQYF. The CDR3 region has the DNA TGTGCCAGCAGTCCGACTAGCGGATCCTACGAGCAGTACTTC.

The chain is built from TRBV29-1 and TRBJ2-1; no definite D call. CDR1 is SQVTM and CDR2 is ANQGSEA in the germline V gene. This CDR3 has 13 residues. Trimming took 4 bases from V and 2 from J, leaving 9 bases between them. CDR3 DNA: TGCAGCGTTGGTCTCCGGGCCTACAATGAGCAGTTCTTC. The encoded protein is CSVGLRAYNEQFF.

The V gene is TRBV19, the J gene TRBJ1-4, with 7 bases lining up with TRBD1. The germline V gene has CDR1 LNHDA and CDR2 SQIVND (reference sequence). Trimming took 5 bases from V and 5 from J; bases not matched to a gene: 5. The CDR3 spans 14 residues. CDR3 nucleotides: TGTGCCAGTAGTCCGGGACAGAGAAATGAAAAACTGTTTTTT. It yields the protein CASSPGQRNEKLFF.

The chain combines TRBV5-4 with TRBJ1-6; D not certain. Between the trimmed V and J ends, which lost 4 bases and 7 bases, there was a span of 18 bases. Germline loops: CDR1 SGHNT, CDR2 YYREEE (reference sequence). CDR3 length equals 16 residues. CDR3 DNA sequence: TGTGCCAGCAGCAGTACCCCCCCGGGTCGGAATTCACCCCTCCACTTT. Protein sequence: CASSSTPPGRNSPLHF.

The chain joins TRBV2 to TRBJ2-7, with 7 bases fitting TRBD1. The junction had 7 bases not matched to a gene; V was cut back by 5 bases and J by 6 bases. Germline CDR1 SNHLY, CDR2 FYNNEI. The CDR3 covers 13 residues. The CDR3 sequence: CASSLQGKGEQYF. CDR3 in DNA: TGTGCCAGCAGTTTACAGGGGAAAGGCGAGCAGTACTTC.

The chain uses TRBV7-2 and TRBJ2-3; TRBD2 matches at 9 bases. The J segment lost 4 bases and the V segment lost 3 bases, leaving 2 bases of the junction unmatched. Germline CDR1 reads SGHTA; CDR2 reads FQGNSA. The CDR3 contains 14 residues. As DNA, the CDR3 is TGTGCCAGCAGCTTTAGCGGGGGTCCAGATACGCAGTATTTT. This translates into CASSFSGGPDTQYF.

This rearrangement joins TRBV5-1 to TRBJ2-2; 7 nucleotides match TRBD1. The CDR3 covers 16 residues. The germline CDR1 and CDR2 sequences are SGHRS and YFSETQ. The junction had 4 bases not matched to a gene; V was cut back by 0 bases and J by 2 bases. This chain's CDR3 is CASSLAGTANTGELFF. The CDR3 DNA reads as TGCGCCAGCAGCTTGGCCGGGACAGCCAACACCGGGGAGCTGTTTTTT.

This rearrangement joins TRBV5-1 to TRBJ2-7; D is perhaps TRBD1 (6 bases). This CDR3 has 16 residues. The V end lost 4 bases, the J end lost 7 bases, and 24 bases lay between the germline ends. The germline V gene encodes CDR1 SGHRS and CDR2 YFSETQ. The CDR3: CASSVFSGTPAREQYF. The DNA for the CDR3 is TGCGCCAGCAGCGTCTTCTCCGGGACACCAGCTCGAGAGCAGTACTTC. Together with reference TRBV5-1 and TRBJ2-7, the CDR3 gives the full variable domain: KAGVTQTPRYLIKTRGQQVTLSCSPISGHRSVSWYQQTPGQGLQFLFEYFSETQRNKGNFPGRFSGRQFSNSRSEMNVSTLELGDSALYLCASSVFSGTPAREQYFGPGTRLTVT.

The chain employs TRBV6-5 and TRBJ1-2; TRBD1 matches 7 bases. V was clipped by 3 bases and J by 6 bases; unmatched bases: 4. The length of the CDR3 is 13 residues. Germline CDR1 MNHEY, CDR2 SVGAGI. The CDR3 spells CASSYTGVDGYTF. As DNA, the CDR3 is TGTGCCAGCAGTTATACAGGGGTTGATGGCTACACCTTC.

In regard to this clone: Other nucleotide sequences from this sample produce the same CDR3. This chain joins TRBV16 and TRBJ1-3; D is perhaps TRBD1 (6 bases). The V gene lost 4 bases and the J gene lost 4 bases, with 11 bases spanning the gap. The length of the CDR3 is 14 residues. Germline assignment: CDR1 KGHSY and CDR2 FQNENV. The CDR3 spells CASSPTGSGNTIYF. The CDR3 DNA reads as TGTGCCAGCAGCCCCACAGGGTCCGGAAACACCATATATTTT.

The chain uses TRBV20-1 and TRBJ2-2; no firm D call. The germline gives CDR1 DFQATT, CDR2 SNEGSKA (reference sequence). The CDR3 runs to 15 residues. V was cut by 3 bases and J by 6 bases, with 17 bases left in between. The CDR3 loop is CSASKESSHSGELFF. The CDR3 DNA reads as TGCAGTGCTAGTAAGGAGAGTAGCCATTCCGGGGAGCTGTTTTTT.

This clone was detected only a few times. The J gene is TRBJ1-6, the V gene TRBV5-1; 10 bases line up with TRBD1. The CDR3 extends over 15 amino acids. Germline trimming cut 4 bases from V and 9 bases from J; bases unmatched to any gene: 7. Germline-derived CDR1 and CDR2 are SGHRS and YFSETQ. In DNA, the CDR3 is TGCGCCAGCAGCAGAACGACAGGGGGCGGTTCACCCCTCCACTTT. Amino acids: CASSRTTGGGSPLHF.

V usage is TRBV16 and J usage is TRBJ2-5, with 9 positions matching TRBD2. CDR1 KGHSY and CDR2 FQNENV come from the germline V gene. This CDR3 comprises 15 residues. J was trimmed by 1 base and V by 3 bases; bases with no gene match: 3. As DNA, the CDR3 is TGTGCCAGCAGCCACCCGACTAGCGGCCAAGAGACCCAGTACTTC. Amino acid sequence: CASSHPTSGQETQYF.

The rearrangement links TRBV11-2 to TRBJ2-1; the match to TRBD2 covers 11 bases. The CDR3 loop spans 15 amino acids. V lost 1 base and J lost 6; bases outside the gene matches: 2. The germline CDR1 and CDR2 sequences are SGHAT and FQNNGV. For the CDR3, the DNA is TGTGCCAGCAGCTTAGCTCTAGCGGGAGGCAATGAGCAGTTCTTC. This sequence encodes CASSLALAGGNEQFF.

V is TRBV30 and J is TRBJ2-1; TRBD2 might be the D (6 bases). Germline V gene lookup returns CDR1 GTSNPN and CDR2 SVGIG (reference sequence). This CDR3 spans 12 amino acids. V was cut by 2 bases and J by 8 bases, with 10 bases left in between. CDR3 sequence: CAWSRGGDEQFF. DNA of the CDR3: TGTGCCTGGAGTCGAGGAGGGGATGAGCAGTTCTTC.

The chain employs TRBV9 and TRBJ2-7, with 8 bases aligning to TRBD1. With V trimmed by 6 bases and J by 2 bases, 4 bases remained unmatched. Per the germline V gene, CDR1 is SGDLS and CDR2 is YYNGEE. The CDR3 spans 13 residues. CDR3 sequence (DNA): TGTGCCAGCAACCGACAGGGGACCTACGAGCAGTACTTC. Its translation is CASNRQGTYEQYF.

CDR3 region: CASSEQYNQPQHF. DNA of the CDR3: TGTGCCAGCAGTGAACAGTATAATCAGCCCCAGCATTTT. The J gene is TRBJ1-5, the V gene TRBV27; D not certain. Looked up from germline, CDR1 is MNHEY and CDR2 is SMNVEV (reference sequence). V lost 5 bases and J 4 bases, leaving 9 bases between the germline ends. CDR3 length: 13 residues.

The CDR3 region has the DNA TGTGCCAGCAGCCAAGCCGGGGGAGGGGACGTCTACGAGCAGTACTTC. Its protein product is CASSQAGGGDVYEQYF. This sequence joins TRBV4-2 and TRBJ2-7; 7 nucleotides agree with TRBD2. Germline V gene data show CDR1 as LGHNA and CDR2 as YNFKEQ. This CDR3 contains 16 residues. The V segment lost 1 base and the J segment 3 bases; nucleotides outside the gene matches: 9.

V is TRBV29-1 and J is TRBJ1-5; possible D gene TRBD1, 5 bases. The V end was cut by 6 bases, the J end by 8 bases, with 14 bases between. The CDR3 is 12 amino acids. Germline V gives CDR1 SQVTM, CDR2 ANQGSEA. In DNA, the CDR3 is TGCAGCGTCGCCGTAGGACACGAGCCCCAGCATTTT. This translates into CSVAVGHEPQHF. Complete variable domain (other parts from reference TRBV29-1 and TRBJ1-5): SAVISQKPSRDICQRGTSLTIQCQVDSQVTMMFWYRQQPGQSLTLIATANQGSEATYESGFVIDKFPISRPNLTFSTLTVSNMSPEDSSIYLCSVAVGHEPQHFGDGTRLSIL.

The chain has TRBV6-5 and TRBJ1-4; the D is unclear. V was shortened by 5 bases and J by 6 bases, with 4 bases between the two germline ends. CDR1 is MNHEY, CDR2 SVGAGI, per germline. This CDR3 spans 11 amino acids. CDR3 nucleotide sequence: TGTGCCAGCAGTCCAGATGAAAAACTGTTTTTT. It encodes CASSPDEKLFF.

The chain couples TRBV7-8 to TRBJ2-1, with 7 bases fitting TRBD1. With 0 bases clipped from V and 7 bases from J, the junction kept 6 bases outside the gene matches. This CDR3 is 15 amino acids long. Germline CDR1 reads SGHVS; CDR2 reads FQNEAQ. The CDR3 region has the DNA TGTGCCAGCAGCTTAGCTGGGGGACAGTTAAATGAGCAGTTCTTC. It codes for CASSLAGGQLNEQFF.

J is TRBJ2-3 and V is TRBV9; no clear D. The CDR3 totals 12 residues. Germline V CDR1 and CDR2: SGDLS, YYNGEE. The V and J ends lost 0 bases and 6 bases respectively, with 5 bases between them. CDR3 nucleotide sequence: TGTGCCAGCAGCGTAGTTCCGGATACGCAGTATTTT. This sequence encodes CASSVVPDTQYF.

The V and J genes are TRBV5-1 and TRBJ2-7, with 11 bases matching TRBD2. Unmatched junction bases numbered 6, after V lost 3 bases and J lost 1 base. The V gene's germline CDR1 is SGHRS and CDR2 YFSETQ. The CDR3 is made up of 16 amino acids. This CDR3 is CASSWGLAGGSYEQYF. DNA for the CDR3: TGCGCCAGCAGCTGGGGATTAGCGGGAGGGTCCTACGAGCAGTACTTC.

CDR3 nucleotide sequence: TGTGCCAGCTCACTGAGGGACAGGGGGTCGGCCGAGCAGTACTTC. Translation gives CASSLRDRGSAEQYF. V is TRBV18 and J is TRBJ2-7; 11 bases are shared with TRBD1. The CDR3 is made up of 15 amino acids. J gave up 6 bases and V 4 bases, and 8 bases lay outside the gene matches. Germline values: CDR1 KGHSH, CDR2 LQKENI.